This TCR beta chain was captured in a study of robustness of blood B and T cell sequencing (dated by TCRdb to 2016 to 2019). Study-wide context: The goal of the study was to figure out the amount of peripheral blood required to reliably characterize the TCRbeta and IgG repertoires of an individual. Each of the approximately nine independently drawn blood samples had its TCRbeta and IgG repertoires measured. As technical replicates, two replicate TCRbeta cDNA libraries were prepared from one shared RNA pool derived from a single 10 ml draw.

The CDR3 runs 15 residues from the cysteine to the phenylalanine. Only CDR3 DNA remains: 45 bases, in frame from the first base. The germline V gene gives CDR1 as SGHVS and CDR2 as FNYEAQ. V loses 2 bases of germline sequence and J loses 1 base, and the interval between the two ends is 9 bases. Compared with the rest of its sample, this clonotype is large (0.1 to 1%). The clone's antigen remains unknown. Per-base quality was not reported, and no clone a single base away is much larger than it. What the study reported, not specific to this receptor: The 1,000 most abundant TCRbeta clonotypes from the pooled draws were found in every single 10 ml sample. Pooling tubes did not make the overlap of rare TCRbeta clonotypes any better, which implies that much larger blood volumes would be needed to capture those rare clonotypes. One pair of TCRbeta libraries showed evidence of cross-contamination, likely from batch processing; the shared UMI-sequence pairs were removed. Combining 3 or 4 tubes (about 27-40 ml blood) brought coverage of the top 10,000 TCRbeta clonotypes close to saturation. Of the top 10,000 TCRbeta clonotypes in one technical replicate library, 90% to 95% were also found in the other technical replicate library. TCRbeta rarefaction curves did not fully plateau, suggesting under-sequencing or many low-abundance clonotypes. Because EDTA tubes had to be fractionated immediately, the use of EDTA tubes in multi-site collections was limited.

TCRbeta repertoires were measured from mRNA instead of genomic DNA, an approach that captures expressed receptors. Without cell sorting, buffy coat leukocytes were collected into Trizol, and RNA was extracted using the Direct-zol RNA MiniPrep Plus kit. EDTA blood tubes were spun right away at 4 degrees C to separate plasma, buffy coat and red blood cells. Libraries came from PCR. TCRdb shows the sequencer as Illumina MiSeq. Synthesis of cDNA relied on SMARTScribe reverse transcriptase together with a 5' template-switch oligo that added a universal priming site. The template-switch oligo carried a 12-nucleotide random unique molecular identifier (UMI) that tagged each cDNA molecule. During reverse transcription, chain-specific reverse primers targeted TCRbeta transcripts. Residual template-switch adapters were removed by uracil DNA glycosylase treatment, and cDNA was purified using a Qiagen MinElute kit. For the first PCR, 20 to 25 cycles were run with KAPA HiFi HotStart ReadyMix and step-out primers, split across four 50 ul reactions. Before further amplification, first-round PCR products were gel-purified. Illumina Nextera adapters were attached in a second PCR of seven to eight cycles, and the libraries were then purified and pooled. The UMI barcode for each TCRbeta molecule was captured by a 50-nucleotide 5' read. Regarding the original processing steps: Using the MIGEC toolkit, reads were grouped by UMI into consensus reads. PEAR was used to merge forward and reverse consensus reads, producing the final reads. Identical UMI-sequence pairs shared across libraries were treated as cross-sample contamination and removed by a custom decontamination script. MIGMAP, a wrapper around IgBLAST, was used for V(D)J assignment and CDR3 extraction. A TCR clonotype was defined as sharing the same V gene, J gene and CDR3 amino acid sequence, and CDR1 and CDR2 were not sequenced. TCRdb applied fastp at Q25 and MiXCR to the public reads, then kept only in-frame beta chains. CDR3 protein duplicates are merged, each entry listing the most common genes and DNA. The V and J calls shown here were made by TCRdb, not taken from the authors' results. This sample has under 2,000 distinct CDR3 sequences in its table, and roughly three fifths of those were observed once. Less than 50% of the sample lies in the top ten.

This chain joins TRBV7-6 to TRBJ1-5, with TRBD1 as a weak D call on 5 bases. The receptor's source is a human donor in good health. Sequencing was done on a sample of peripheral blood. Here the CDR3 is given as CASSLSAGSNQPQHF. Read as DNA, the sequence is TGTGCCAGCAGCTTATCGGCAGGGAGCAATCAGCCCCAGCATTTT.